What follows describes a single T cell receptor beta chain. Generated by immunoSEQ multiplex PCR, the TCRdb table keeps only in-frame clones and is missing some. The sample has tens of thousands of clones, 94% seen once. The CDR3 totals 14 residues. CDR1 is SEHNR and CDR2 is FQNEAQ in the germline V gene (reference sequence). V shed 5 bases and J shed 7 bases, with 15 bases lying between them. These data belong to a study of control samples from healthy donors and cancer patients. The receptor was isolated from a man aged 25 to 40 in good health. Input material: blood. This rearrangement joins TRBV7-9 to TRBJ1-5; D possibly corresponds to TRBD1 (6 bases). The CDR3 spells CASSVLEGGQPQHF. The DNA of the CDR3 is TGTGCCAGCAGCGTCCTAGAAGGGGGGCAGCCCCAGCATTTT.